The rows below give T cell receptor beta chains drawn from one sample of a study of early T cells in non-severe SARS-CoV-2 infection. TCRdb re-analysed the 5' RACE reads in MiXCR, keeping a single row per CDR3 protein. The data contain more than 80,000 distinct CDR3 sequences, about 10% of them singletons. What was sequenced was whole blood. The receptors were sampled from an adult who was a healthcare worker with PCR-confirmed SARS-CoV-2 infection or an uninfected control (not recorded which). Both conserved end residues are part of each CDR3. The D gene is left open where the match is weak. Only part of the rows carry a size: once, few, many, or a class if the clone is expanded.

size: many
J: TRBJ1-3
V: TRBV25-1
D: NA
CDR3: CASSDRAGTIYF
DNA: TGTGCCAGCAGTGACAGAGCAGGGACCATATATTTT

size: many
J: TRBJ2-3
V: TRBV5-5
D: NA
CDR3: CASSRGVSTDTQYF
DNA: TGTGCCAGCAGTAGAGGGGTTAGCACAGATACGCAGTATTTT

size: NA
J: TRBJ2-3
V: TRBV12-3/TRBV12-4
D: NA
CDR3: CASSLPPGRNTLYF
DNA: TGTGCCAGCAGTTTGCCCCCCGGACGAAATACGCTGTATTTT

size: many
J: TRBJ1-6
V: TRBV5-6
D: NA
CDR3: CASSLALGDSPLHF
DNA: TGTGCCAGCAGCTTGGCCCTTGGGGATTCACCCCTCCACTTT

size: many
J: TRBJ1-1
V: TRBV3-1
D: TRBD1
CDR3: CASSRNRGHTEAFF
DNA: TGTGCCAGCAGCCGAAACAGGGGCCACACTGAAGCTTTCTTT

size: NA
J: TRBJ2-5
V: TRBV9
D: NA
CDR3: CASSVAQRETQYF
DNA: TGTGCCAGCAGCGTAGCACAGCGGGAGACCCAGTACTTC

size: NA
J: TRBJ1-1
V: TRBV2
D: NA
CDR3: CASSEIRTVNTEAFF
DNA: TGTGCCAGCAGTGAGATAAGGACAGTTAACACTGAAGCTTTCTTT

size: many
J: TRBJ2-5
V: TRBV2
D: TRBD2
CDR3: CASSKYSGEETQYF
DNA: TGTGCCAGCAGCAAATATAGCGGGGAAGAGACCCAGTACTTC

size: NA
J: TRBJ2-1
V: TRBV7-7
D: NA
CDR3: CASSLGGRNNEQFF
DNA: TGTGCTAGCAGCTTAGGAGGGAGGAACAATGAGCAGTTCTTC

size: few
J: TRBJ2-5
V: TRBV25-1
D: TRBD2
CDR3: CASAGTSGRETQYF
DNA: TGTGCCAGCGCCGGGACTAGCGGGCGAGAGACCCAGTACTTC

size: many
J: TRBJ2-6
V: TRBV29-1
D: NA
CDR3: CSTKGSGANVLTF
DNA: TGCAGCACAAAGGGCTCTGGGGCCAACGTCCTGACTTTC

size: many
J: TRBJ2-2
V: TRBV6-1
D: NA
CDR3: CASSDWGLPPGELFF
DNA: TGTGCCAGCAGTGACTGGGGACTGCCCCCCGGGGAGCTGTTTTTT

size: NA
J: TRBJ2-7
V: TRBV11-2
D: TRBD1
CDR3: CASSLVQGAGEQYF
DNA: TGTGCCAGCAGCTTAGTACAGGGGGCTGGCGAGCAGTACTTC

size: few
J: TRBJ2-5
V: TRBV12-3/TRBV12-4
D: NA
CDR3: CASSLVGGQADQETQYF
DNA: TGTGCCAGCAGTTTAGTAGGTGGGCAGGCAGACCAAGAGACCCAGTACTTC

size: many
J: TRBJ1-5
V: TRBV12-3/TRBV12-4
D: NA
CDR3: CASSLAGSGNQPQHF
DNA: TGTGCCAGCAGTTTAGCTGGTTCCGGCAATCAGCCCCAGCATTTT

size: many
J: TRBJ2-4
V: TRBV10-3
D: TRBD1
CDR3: CAIKGTDYTWFQYF
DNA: TGTGCCATCAAGGGGACAGACTACACGTGGTTTCAGTACTTC

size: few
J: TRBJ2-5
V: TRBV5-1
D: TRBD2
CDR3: CASSWTSGTIQETQYF
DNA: TGCGCCAGCAGCTGGACTAGCGGGACAATCCAAGAGACCCAGTACTTC

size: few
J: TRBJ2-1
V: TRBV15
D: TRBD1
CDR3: CATSRDFGQVGNEQFF
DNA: TGTGCCACCAGCAGAGATTTCGGACAGGTCGGAAATGAGCAGTTCTTC

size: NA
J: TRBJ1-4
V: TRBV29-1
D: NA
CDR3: CSVTGRHEKLFF
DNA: TGCAGCGTTACAGGGCGGCACGAAAAACTGTTTTTT

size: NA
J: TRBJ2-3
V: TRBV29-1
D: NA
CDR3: CSVAPGTTDTQYF
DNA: TGCAGCGTTGCTCCGGGTACCACAGATACGCAGTATTTT

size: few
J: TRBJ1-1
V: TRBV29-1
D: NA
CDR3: CSVEPRWGGNTEAFF
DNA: TGCAGCGTTGAACCCCGGTGGGGGGGGAACACTGAAGCTTTCTTT

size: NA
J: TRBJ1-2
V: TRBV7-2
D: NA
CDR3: CASSRTGPYGYTF
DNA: TGTGCCAGCAGCCGAACAGGACCCTATGGCTACACCTTC

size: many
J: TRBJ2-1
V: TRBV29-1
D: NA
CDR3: CSVGRSNEQFF
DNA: TGCAGCGTTGGAAGGAGTAATGAGCAGTTCTTC

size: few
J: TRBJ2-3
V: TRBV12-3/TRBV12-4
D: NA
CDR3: CASRLWGYADTQYF
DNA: TGTGCCAGCAGATTATGGGGGTACGCAGATACGCAGTATTTT

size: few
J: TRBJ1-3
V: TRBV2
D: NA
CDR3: CASSERGRDSGNTIYF
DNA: TGTGCCAGCAGTGAACGGGGCAGGGACTCTGGAAACACCATATATTTT

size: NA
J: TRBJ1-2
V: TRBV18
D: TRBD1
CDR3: CASSPGPGQGYGYTF
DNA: TGTGCCAGCTCACCGGGGCCGGGACAGGGATATGGCTACACCTTC

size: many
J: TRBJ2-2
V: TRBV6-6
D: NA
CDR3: CASSYGSGGPGELFF
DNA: TGTGCCAGCAGTTATGGGTCAGGGGGGCCCGGGGAGCTGTTTTTT

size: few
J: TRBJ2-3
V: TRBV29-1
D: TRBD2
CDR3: CSYSGGTSGGPTDTQYF
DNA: TGCAGCTACTCTGGTGGGACTAGCGGGGGACCCACAGATACGCAGTATTTT

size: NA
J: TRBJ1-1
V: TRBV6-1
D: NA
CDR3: CASSDRAGIAEAFF
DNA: TGTGCCAGCAGTGACAGGGCAGGGATAGCTGAAGCTTTCTTT

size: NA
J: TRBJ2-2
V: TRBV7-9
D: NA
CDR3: CASSLQVINTGELFF
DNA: TGTGCCAGCAGCTTACAAGTCATTAACACCGGGGAGCTGTTTTTT

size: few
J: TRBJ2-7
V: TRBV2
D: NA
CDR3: CASSTRDEPSYEQYF
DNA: TGTGCCAGCAGTACTCGGGACGAACCGTCCTACGAGCAGTACTTC

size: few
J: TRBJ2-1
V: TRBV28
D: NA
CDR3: CASSYAGLHAYNEQFF
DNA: TGTGCCAGCAGCTACGCGGGACTCCACGCCTACAATGAGCAGTTCTTC

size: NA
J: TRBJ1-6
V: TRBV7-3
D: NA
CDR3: CASSLRGYNSPLHF
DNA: TGTGCCAGCAGCTTAAGAGGGTATAATTCACCCCTCCACTTT

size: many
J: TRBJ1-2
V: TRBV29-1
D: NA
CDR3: CSVGDTGGDYGYTF
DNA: TGCAGCGTTGGTGACACCGGGGGTGACTATGGCTACACCTTC

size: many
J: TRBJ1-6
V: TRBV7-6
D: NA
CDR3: CASSLGMGSSGGPLHF
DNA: TGTGCCAGCAGCTTAGGGATGGGCAGCTCGGGGGGGCCCCTCCACTTT

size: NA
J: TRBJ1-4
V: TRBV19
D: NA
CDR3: CASSGTFWTNEKLFF
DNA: TGTGCCAGTAGTGGGACTTTCTGGACTAATGAAAAACTGTTTTTT

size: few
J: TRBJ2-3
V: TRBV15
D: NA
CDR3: CATSLPERGTDTQYF
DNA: TGTGCCACCAGCCTTCCGGAAAGGGGGACAGATACGCAGTATTTT

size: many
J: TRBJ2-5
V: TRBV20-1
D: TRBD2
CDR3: CSAGLAGVRTQYF
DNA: TGCAGTGCGGGACTAGCGGGAGTAAGGACCCAGTACTTC

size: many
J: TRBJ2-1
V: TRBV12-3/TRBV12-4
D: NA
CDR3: CASSRSGSSSYNEQFF
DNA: TGTGCCAGCAGTCGGAGCGGGTCGAGCTCCTACAATGAGCAGTTCTTC

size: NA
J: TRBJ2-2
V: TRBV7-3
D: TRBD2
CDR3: CASSPRTSGGESTGELFF
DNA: TGTGCCAGCAGCCCCCGGACTAGCGGGGGGGAAAGCACCGGGGAGCTGTTTTTT

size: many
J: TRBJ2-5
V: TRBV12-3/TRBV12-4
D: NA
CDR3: CASSFGGWSFETQYF
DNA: TGTGCCAGCAGTTTCGGGGGATGGTCGTTCGAGACCCAGTACTTC

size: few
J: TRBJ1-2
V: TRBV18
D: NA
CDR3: CASSPLGDYYGYTF
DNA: TGTGCCAGCTCACCACTTGGGGATTACTATGGCTACACCTTC

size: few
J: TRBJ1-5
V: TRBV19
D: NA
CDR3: CASSTQQEAGYQPQHF
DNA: TGTGCCAGTAGTACCCAACAGGAAGCCGGTTATCAGCCCCAGCATTTT

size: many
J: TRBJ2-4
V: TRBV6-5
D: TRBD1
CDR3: CASSYTRGTGGHQYF
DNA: TGTGCCAGCAGTTACACACGAGGGACAGGGGGGCATCAGTACTTC

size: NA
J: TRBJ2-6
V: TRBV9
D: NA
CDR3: CASSALGGSGANVLTF
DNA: TGTGCCAGCAGCGCCCTGGGGGGTTCTGGGGCCAACGTCCTGACTTTC

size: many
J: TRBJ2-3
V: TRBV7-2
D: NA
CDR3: CASSRSREADFGTDTQYF
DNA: TGTGCCAGCAGTCGATCGAGGGAGGCCGACTTTGGCACAGATACGCAGTATTTT

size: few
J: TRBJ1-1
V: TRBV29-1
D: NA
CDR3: CSVGGARFKAEAFF
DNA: TGCAGCGTTGGAGGGGCACGATTTAAGGCTGAAGCTTTCTTT

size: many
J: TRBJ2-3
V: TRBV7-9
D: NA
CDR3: CASSQGWGSTTDTQYF
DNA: TGTGCCAGCAGCCAGGGGTGGGGGTCCACCACAGATACGCAGTATTTT

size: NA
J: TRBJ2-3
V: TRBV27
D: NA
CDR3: CASSLKPDGGRTDTQYF
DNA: TGTGCCAGCAGTCTCAAACCTGACGGTGGGCGGACAGATACGCAGTATTTT

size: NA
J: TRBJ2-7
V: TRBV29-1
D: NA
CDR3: CSVLGDRSYEQYF
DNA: TGCAGCGTACTGGGGGACCGATCCTACGAGCAGTACTTC

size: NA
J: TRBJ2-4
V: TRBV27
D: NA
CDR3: CASSLRGRGWDIQYF
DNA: TGTGCCAGCAGTCTTAGAGGTAGGGGCTGGGACATTCAGTACTTC

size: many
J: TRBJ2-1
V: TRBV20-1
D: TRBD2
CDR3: CSARAGLAVTYEQFF
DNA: TGCAGTGCTAGAGCTGGACTAGCGGTAACGTATGAGCAGTTCTTC

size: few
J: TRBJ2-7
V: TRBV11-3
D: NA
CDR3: CASSRGTPYEQYF
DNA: TGTGCCAGCAGCCGAGGGACACCCTACGAGCAGTACTTC

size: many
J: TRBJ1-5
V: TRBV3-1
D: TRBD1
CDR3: CASSLGQGSYSNQPQHF
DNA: TGTGCCAGCAGCCTGGGACAGGGGTCTTATAGCAATCAGCCCCAGCATTTT

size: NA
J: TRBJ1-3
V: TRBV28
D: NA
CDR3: CASSGTSSGNTIYF
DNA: TGTGCCAGCAGTGGGACATCCAGTGGAAACACCATATATTTT

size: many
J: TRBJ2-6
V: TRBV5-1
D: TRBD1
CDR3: CASSPGQGSSGANVLTF
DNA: TGCGCCAGCAGCCCGGGACAGGGGAGTTCGGGGGCCAACGTCCTGACTTTC